Given below is one T cell receptor beta chain in context. Its antigen is unidentified. This sample is part of a study of post-analysis software for immune sequencing data. Study-wide context: As for disease course, relapsing-remitting, secondary progressive and progressive-relapsing multiple sclerosis were all included. Study-wide points: Compared with controls, patients had more of roughly 5 TRBV segments, including TRBV5-6, TRBV5-1 and TRBV20-1.

The authors incorporated unique molecular identifiers into the TCR beta cDNA libraries. When 1 to 10 million T cells were used, they gave approximately 530,000 cDNA molecules. TCRdb passed the PCR reads through MiXCR, listing each CDR3 protein once. Among roughly 580,000 distinct CDR3 sequences, 44% were seen once, and the ten largest hold roughly 1.7%. V was clipped by 6 bases and J by 0 bases, with 18 bases between them. The CDR3 sequence is 17 residues long. From germline, CDR1 is MNHEY and CDR2 SVGEGT. The V and J genes are TRBV6-2 or TRBV6-3 and TRBJ2-4; D is unclear. The TCR comes from a girl aged 5-17 years with multiple sclerosis. Source material: blood. The CDR3 DNA sequence: TGTGCCAGCAGGCGGCGCGCCGATTCCTTAGCCAAAAACATTCAGTACTTC. It yields the protein CASRRRADSLAKNIQYF.